This is a list of T cell receptor beta chains from one sample in a study of blood T cell repertoires in COVID-19. The data were produced by immunoSEQ multiplex PCR, yet TCRdb's version contains in-frame clones alone and is incomplete. The table records about 61,000 clones, around four fifths of them present only once. The source material was peripheral blood. The receptors originated from a man aged 70-80 years with acute or convalescent COVID-19. The CDR3 runs from the conserved cysteine through the conserved F or W. A D gene is named only where the DNA matches it firmly. A row's size may be missing; if present it is once, few, many or a size class.

d_gene	j_gene	abundance	v_gene	CDR3aa	CDR3nt
TRBD1	TRBJ2-7	-	TRBV19	CASSLGTGGAYEQYF	TGTGCCAGTAGTCTTGGGACAGGGGGAGCCTACGAGCAGTACTTC
TRBD1	TRBJ2-2	once	TRBV11-1	CASSRQGANTGELFF	TGTGCCAGCAGCCGACAGGGCGCGAACACCGGGGAGCTGTTTTTT
TRBD1	TRBJ2-7	-	TRBV9	CASSVAGQGYEQYF	TGTGCCAGCAGCGTAGCGGGACAGGGCTACGAGCAGTACTTC
TRBD1	TRBJ2-2	-	TRBV6-5	CASRWGQSTGELFF	TGTGCCAGCAGGTGGGGACAGTCCACCGGGGAGCTGTTTTTT
TRBD2	TRBJ2-7	once	TRBV6-1	CASSEIGTSDEQYF	TGTGCCAGCAGTGAAATTGGAACTAGCGACGAGCAGTACTTC
TRBD1	TRBJ1-2	-	TRBV6-5	CASSYLDRGGYTF	TGTGCCAGCAGCTACCTCGACAGGGGTGGCTACACCTTC
TRBD1	TRBJ1-5	-	TRBV11-2	CASSLESRDRGGQPQHF	TGTGCCAGCAGCTTAGAGAGCCGGGACAGGGGAGGGCAGCCCCAGCATTTT
TRBD2	TRBJ2-7	-	TRBV7-3	CASSSSGGRSYEQYF	TGTGCCAGCAGCTCTAGCGGGGGACGGTCCTACGAGCAGTACTTC
TRBD1	TRBJ1-1	-	TRBV2	CASRQSRGLMNTEAFF	TGTGCCAGCAGACAATCTAGGGGGCTGATGAACACTGAAGCTTTCTTT
-	TRBJ2-4	-	TRBV24-1	CATSDFRGGGKNIQYF	TGTGCCACCAGTGATTTTAGGGGGGGTGGCAAAAACATTCAGTACTTC
TRBD2	TRBJ2-3	-	TRBV5-1	CASSLNWGGDTQYF	TGCGCCAGCAGCTTAAATTGGGGGGGAGATACGCAGTATTTT
TRBD1	TRBJ1-2	-	TRBV9	CASSPEPGQNYGYTF	TGTGCCAGCAGCCCCGAACCGGGACAGAACTATGGCTACACCTTC
-	TRBJ1-2	-	TRBV5-4	CASSLAGGAHNYGYTF	TGTGCCAGCAGCTTGGCCGGGGGGGCCCATAACTATGGCTACACCTTC
-	TRBJ2-5	-	TRBV6-2/TRBV6-3	CASSIRGEETQYF	TGTGCCAGCAGTATCAGGGGGGAAGAGACCCAGTACTTC
TRBD2	TRBJ2-5	once	TRBV5-1	CASRRSSGETQYF	TGCGCCAGCAGAAGAAGTAGCGGGGAGACCCAGTACTTC
TRBD1	TRBJ1-2	-	TRBV2	CASSANRGEGYTF	TGTGCCAGCAGTGCAAACAGGGGAGAGGGCTACACCTTC
-	TRBJ2-7	-	TRBV18	CASSPNTEDEQYF	TGTGCCAGCTCACCGAACACCGAGGACGAGCAGTACTTC
-	TRBJ1-1	-	TRBV25-1	CASSGTGWREAFF	TGTGCCAGCAGTGGCACAGGATGGCGGGAAGCTTTCTTT
-	TRBJ2-7	-	TRBV4-1	CASSQDLQAAYEQYF	TGCGCCAGCAGCCAAGATTTACAGGCGGCCTACGAGCAGTACTTC
TRBD1	TRBJ2-7	few	TRBV18	CASSYQGAYEQYF	TGTGCCAGCTCGTATCAGGGGGCCTACGAGCAGTACTTC
-	TRBJ1-3	-	TRBV18	CASSPYDLGAGNTIYF	TGTGCCAGCTCACCATATGACTTAGGGGCTGGAAACACCATATATTTT
TRBD2	TRBJ2-3	-	TRBV11-2	CASSNGGAGDTQYF	TGTGCCAGCAGCAACGGGGGGGCCGGAGATACGCAGTATTTT
-	TRBJ1-2	-	TRBV7-2	CASSFTGYGYTF	TGTGCCAGCAGCTTTACAGGCTATGGCTACACCTTC
-	TRBJ1-5	few	TRBV21-1	CASTNRDRGPGGNQPQHF	TGTGCCAGCACTAACCGGGACAGGGGGCCCGGAGGCAATCAGCCCCAGCATTTT
TRBD1	TRBJ1-2	-	TRBV9	CASSPRGQLYGYTF	TGTGCCAGCAGCCCCCGGGGACAGCTCTATGGCTACACCTTC
-	TRBJ2-3	-	TRBV24-1	CATSDGKGGTDTQYF	TGTGCCACCAGTGATGGGAAGGGAGGCACAGATACGCAGTATTTT
-	TRBJ1-1	few	TRBV28	CASSSILARVNTEAFF	TGTGCCAGCAGTTCAATATTGGCGAGGGTGAACACTGAAGCTTTCTTT
TRBD1	TRBJ2-2	few	TRBV3-1/TRBV3-2	CASSQRDRGNTGELFF	TGTGCCAGCAGCCAACGGGACAGGGGGAACACCGGGGAGCTGTTTTTT
TRBD2	TRBJ2-2	-	TRBV29-1	CSVGLAGGLNTGELFF	TGCAGCGTTGGGTTAGCGGGGGGATTGAACACCGGGGAGCTGTTTTTT
TRBD2	TRBJ2-5	few	TRBV6-2/TRBV6-3	CASSPRGLAGQKETQYF	TGTGCCAGCAGTCCCAGGGGACTAGCGGGGCAAAAAGAGACCCAGTACTTC